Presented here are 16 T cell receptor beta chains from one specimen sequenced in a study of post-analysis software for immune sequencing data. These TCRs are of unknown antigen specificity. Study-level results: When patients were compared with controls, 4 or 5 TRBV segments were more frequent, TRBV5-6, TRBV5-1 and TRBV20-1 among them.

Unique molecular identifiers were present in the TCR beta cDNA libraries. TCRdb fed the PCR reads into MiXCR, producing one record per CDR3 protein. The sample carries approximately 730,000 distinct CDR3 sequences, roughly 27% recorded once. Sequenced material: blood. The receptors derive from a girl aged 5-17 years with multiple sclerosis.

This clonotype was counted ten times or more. This CDR3 reads CASSLGAGGYEQYF. CDR3 bases: TGTGCCAGCAGCTTAGGTGCGGGTGGGTACGAGCAGTACTTC. The chain is built from TRBV7-2 and TRBJ2-7, with D possibly matching TRBD2 (5 bases). V was pared by 1 base and J by 4 bases, with 11 bases between. The CDR3 has 14 amino acids. Germline V gives CDR1 SGHTA, CDR2 FQGNSA. Complete variable domain (other parts from reference TRBV7-2 and TRBJ2-7): GAGVSQSPSNKVTEKGKDVELRCDPISGHTALYWYRQSLGQGLEFLIYFQGNSAPDKSGLPSDRFSAERTGGSVSTLTIQRTQQEDSAVYLCASSLGAGGYEQYFGPGTRLTVT.

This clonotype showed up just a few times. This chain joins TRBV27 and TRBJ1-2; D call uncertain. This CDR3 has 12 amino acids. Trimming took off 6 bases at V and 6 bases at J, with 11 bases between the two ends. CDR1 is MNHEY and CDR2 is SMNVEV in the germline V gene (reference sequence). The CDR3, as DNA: TGTGCCAGCAGCCCCAGGTTGAATGGCTACACCTTC. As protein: CASSPRLNGYTF.

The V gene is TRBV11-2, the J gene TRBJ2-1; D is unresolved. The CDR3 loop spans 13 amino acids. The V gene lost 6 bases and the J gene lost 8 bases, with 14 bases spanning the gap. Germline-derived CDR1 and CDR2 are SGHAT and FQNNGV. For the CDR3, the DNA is TGTGCCAGCAGTTTGGGTCAGTTTTATGAGCAGTTCTTC. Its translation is CASSLGQFYEQFF.

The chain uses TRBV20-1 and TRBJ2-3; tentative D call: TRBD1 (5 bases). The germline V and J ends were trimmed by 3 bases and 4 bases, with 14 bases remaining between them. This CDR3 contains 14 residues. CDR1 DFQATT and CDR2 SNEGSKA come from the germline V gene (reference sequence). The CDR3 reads CSASNRIVADTQYF. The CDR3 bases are TGCAGTGCTAGTAACAGGATAGTTGCAGATACGCAGTATTTT.

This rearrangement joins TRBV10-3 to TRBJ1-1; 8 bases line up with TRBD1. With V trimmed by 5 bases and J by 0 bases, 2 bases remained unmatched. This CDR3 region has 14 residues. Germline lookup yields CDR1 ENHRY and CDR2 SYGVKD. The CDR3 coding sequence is TGTGCCATCAGTCGACAGGGGATGAACACTGAAGCTTTCTTT. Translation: CAISRQGMNTEAFF.

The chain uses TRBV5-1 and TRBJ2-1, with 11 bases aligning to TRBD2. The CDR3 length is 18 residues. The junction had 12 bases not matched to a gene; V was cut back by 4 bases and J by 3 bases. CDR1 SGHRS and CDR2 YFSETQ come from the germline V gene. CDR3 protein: CASSLRGASGRRYNEQFF. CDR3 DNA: TGCGCCAGCAGCCTCCGCGGGGCTAGCGGGAGGCGCTACAATGAGCAGTTCTTC.

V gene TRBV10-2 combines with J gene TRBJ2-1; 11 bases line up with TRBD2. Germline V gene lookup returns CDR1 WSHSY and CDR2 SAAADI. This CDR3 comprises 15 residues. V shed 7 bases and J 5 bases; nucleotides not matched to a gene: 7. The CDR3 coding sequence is TGCGCCAGCAACGAACTAGCGGGAGCAAACAATGAGCAGTTCTTC. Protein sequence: CASNELAGANNEQFF.

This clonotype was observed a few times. The CDR3 DNA reads as TGTGCCACCAGCAGAGAGGGCCGCAGGGCGCAAGAGACCCAGTTCTTC. Residues: CATSREGRRAQETQFF. The chain uses TRBV15 and TRBJ2-5, with D possibly TRBD1 on 5 matching bases. The tail of the sequence fits TRBJ2-1 better, so the J call may be wrong. Germline V gene data show CDR1 as LNHNV and CDR2 as YYDKDF (reference sequence). The CDR3 runs to 16 residues.

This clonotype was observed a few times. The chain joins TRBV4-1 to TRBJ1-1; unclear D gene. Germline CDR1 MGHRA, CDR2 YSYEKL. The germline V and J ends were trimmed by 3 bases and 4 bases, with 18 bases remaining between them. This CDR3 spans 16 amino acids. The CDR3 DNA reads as TGCGCCAGCAGCCACCCACCGGGGAGGGTCCCCACTGAAGCTTTCTTT. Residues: CASSHPPGRVPTEAFF.

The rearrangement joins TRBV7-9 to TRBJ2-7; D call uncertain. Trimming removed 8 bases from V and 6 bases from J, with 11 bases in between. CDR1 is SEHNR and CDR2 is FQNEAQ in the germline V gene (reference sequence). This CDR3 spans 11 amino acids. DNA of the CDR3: TGTGCCAGCGAATCGAGTATCGAGCAGTACTTC. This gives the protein CASESSIEQYF. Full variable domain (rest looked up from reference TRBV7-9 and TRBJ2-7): DTGVSQNPRHKITKRGQNVTFRCDPISEHNRLYWYRQTLGQGPEFLTYFQNEAQLEKSRLLSDRFSAERPKGSFSTLEIQRTEQGDSAMYLCASESSIEQYFGPGTRLTVT.

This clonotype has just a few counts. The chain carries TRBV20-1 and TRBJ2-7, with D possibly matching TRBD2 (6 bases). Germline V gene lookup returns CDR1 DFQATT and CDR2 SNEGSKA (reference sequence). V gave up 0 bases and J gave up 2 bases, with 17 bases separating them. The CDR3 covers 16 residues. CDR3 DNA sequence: TGCAGTGCTAGAGATCGGGGGTCAGTAAATCCCTACGAGCAGTACTTC. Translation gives CSARDRGSVNPYEQYF.

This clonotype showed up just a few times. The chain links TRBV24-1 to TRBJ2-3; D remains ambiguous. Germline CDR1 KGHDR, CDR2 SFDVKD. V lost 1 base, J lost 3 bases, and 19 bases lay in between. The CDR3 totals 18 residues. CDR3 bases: TGTGCCACCAGTGATTTAGGGCAAAATGAAAAGGGTACAGATACGCAGTATTTT. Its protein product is CATSDLGQNEKGTDTQYF.

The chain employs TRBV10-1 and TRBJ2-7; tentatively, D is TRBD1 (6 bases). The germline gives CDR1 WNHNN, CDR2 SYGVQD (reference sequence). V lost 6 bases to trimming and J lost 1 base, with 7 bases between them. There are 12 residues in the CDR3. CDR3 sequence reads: CASSGQSYEQYF. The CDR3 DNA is TGCGCCAGCAGCGGACAGTCCTACGAGCAGTACTTC.

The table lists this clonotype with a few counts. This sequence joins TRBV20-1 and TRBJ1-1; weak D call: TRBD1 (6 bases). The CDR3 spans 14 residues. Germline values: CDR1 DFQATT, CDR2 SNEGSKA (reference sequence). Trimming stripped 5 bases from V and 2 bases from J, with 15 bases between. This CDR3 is CSAGGGRRNTEAFF. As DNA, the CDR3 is TGCAGTGCTGGGGGCGGCAGGAGAAACACTGAAGCTTTCTTT.

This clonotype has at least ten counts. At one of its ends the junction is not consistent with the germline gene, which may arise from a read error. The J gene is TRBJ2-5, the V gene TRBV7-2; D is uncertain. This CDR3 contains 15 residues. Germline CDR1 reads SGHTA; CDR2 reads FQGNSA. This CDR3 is CASSLESGSQETQYF. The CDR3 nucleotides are TGTGCCAGCAGTTTAGAGAGTGGCAGCCAAGAGACCCAGTACTTC.

The CDR3 DNA reads TGTGCCAGCAGCCCTGAACCGGGCCCTCATTATGGCTACACCTTC. Its translation: CASSPEPGPHYGYTF. The chain is built from TRBV7-2 and TRBJ1-2, with D unclear. V was shortened by 5 bases and J by 5 bases, with 18 bases between the two germline ends. Germline V gives CDR1 SGHTA, CDR2 FQGNSA. The CDR3 runs 15 residues.